One and the same sample provided the 25 T cell receptor beta chains below, sequenced in a study of T cell responses to AZD1222 COVID-19 vaccine. Sequenced by immunoSEQ multiplex PCR; TCRdb stores in-frame clones only, minus some. Here the sample spans about 72,000 clones, roughly 90% being singletons. The specimen was peripheral blood, collected on day 0 of AZD1222 vaccination. The receptors derive from an adult in good health.

V gene TRBV4-3 combines with J gene TRBJ2-2; TRBD1 agrees at 11 bases. This CDR3 is 19 amino acids long. The germline V gene encodes CDR1 LGHNA and CDR2 YSLEER. The V segment lost 1 base and the J segment 3 bases; nucleotides outside the gene matches: 10. CDR3 residues: CASSQADRGLSGYTGELFF. Here the CDR3 DNA reads TGCGCCAGCAGCCAAGCGGACAGGGGGCTCTCCGGGTACACCGGGGAGCTGTTTTTT.

The V call is TRBV29-1, the J call TRBJ2-7; D may be TRBD1 or TRBD2 (7 bases each). V was clipped by 6 bases and J by 0 bases, with 15 bases between them. Germline-derived CDR1 and CDR2 are SQVTM and ANQGSEA. The CDR3 contains 14 residues. CDR3 nucleotide sequence: TGCAGCGTAACTCAGGGGGGGAGCTCCTACGAGCAGTACTTC. Amino acids: CSVTQGGSSYEQYF.

The chain recombines TRBV30 with TRBJ2-4; TRBD1 agrees at 7 bases. Trimming at V came to 2 bases and at J to 0 bases, leaving 4 bases not matched to a gene. CDR3 size: 15 residues. Germline assignment: CDR1 GTSNPN and CDR2 SVGIG (reference sequence). The CDR3 DNA is TGTGCCTGGAGTACCGGGACAGCAGCCAAAAACATTCAGTACTTC. Amino acid sequence: CAWSTGTAAKNIQYF.

V gene TRBV7-2 combines with J gene TRBJ1-2; a weak D match, TRBD1 (6 bases). Per germline, CDR1 SGHTA and CDR2 FQGNSA. The CDR3 runs 12 residues. V lost 0 bases and J lost 10, with 9 bases in between. The CDR3 DNA is TGTGCCAGCAGCTTAGCCACAGGGTACTACACCTTC. Translation: CASSLATGYYTF.

This chain connects TRBV5-4 to TRBJ2-5, with D tentatively TRBD2 (6 bases). V gave up 0 bases and J gave up 1 base, with 10 bases separating them. Germline values: CDR1 SGHNT, CDR2 YYREEE (reference sequence). The CDR3 is 15 residues long. Written as DNA, the CDR3 is TGTGCCAGCAGCTTGGTTGGCGGGGCCCAAGAGACCCAGTACTTC. It is translated as CASSLVGGAQETQYF.

The chain uses TRBV10-3 and TRBJ2-2; 8 positions match TRBD1. This CDR3 has 16 residues. The V gene's germline CDR1 is ENHRY and CDR2 SYGVKD. Germline trimming cut 3 bases from V and 4 bases from J; bases unmatched to any gene: 7. The CDR3: CAISDGQGTSTGELFF. In DNA, the CDR3 is TGTGCCATCAGTGATGGACAGGGCACTAGCACCGGGGAGCTGTTTTTT.

This clone was detected only once. This sequence joins TRBV6-5 and TRBJ2-1; D possibly corresponds to TRBD2 (5 bases). V was pared by 6 bases and J by 3 bases, with 18 bases between. Germline CDR1 reads MNHEY; CDR2 reads SVGAGI. The CDR3 runs to 16 residues. CDR3 nucleotide sequence: TGTGCCAGCAGCTACACGGACTGGCGGTACTACAATGAGCAGTTCTTC. This codes for CASSYTDWRYYNEQFF.

The chain has TRBV7-2 and TRBJ1-1; D unresolved. This CDR3 is 12 amino acids long. The ends were cut back, 3 bases at V and 5 bases at J, with 7 bases in the middle. Germline loops: CDR1 SGHTA, CDR2 FQGNSA. In DNA form, the CDR3 reads TGTGCCAGCAGCTTCTCGGGGACTGAAGCTTTCTTT. Translation: CASSFSGTEAFF.

The chain uses TRBV27 and TRBJ1-2; D call uncertain. V dropped 1 base and J dropped 4 bases, with 13 bases sitting between them. The CDR3 totals 15 residues. From germline, CDR1 is MNHEY and CDR2 SMNVEV (reference sequence). The DNA of the CDR3 is TGTGCCAGCAGTTTATGGCCGGGAGAGACCTATGGCTACACCTTC. This translates into CASSLWPGETYGYTF.

This sequence joins TRBV7-9 and TRBJ2-1, with 11 bases identical to TRBD2. The CDR3 is 14 residues long. The J segment lost 7 bases and the V segment lost 3 bases, leaving 2 bases of the junction unmatched. Germline lookup yields CDR1 SEHNR and CDR2 FQNEAQ (reference sequence). The CDR3 loop reads CASSFSSGGNEQFF. In DNA, the CDR3 is TGTGCCAGCAGCTTTTCTAGCGGGGGGAATGAGCAGTTCTTC.

The CDR3 loop reads CASSSRIGAGSGNTIYF. The CDR3 DNA reads as TGTGCCAGCAGCTCCCGGATTGGGGCCGGCTCTGGAAACACCATATATTTT. The chain combines TRBV7-2 with TRBJ1-3; D perhaps matches TRBD1 (5 bases). V lost 4 bases, J lost 0 bases, and 16 bases lay in between. Germline CDR1 SGHTA, CDR2 FQGNSA. CDR3 length equals 17 residues.

The CDR3 DNA follows: TGCGCCAGCAGCCGTAGACTAGCGGGAGGGCCCTCAAGAAACAATGAGCAGTTCTTC. Its protein is CASSRRLAGGPSRNNEQFF. V usage is TRBV4-3 and J usage is TRBJ2-1; 14 nucleotides align to TRBD2. The germline V gene encodes CDR1 LGHNA and CDR2 YSLEER. CDR3 length equals 19 residues. V was clipped by 4 bases and J by 5 bases; unmatched bases: 13.

The gene calls are TRBV19 and TRBJ1-1, with D perhaps TRBD1 (5 bases). The germline V and J ends were trimmed by 6 bases and 2 bases, with 19 bases remaining between them. Germline assignment: CDR1 LNHDA and CDR2 SQIVND (reference sequence). The CDR3 length is 16 residues. CDR3 in amino acids: CASSPRYGTDNTEAFF. The CDR3 bases are TGTGCCAGTAGCCCCCGATACGGGACCGATAACACTGAAGCTTTCTTT. Using reference TRBV19 and TRBJ1-1 for the parts outside the CDR3, the full variable domain is DGGITQSPKYLFRKEGQNVTLSCEQNLNHDAMYWYRQDPGQGLRLIYYSQIVNDFQKGDIAEGYSVSREKKESFPLTVTSAQKNPTAFYLCASSPRYGTDNTEAFFGQGTRLTVV.

The chain has TRBV11-2 and TRBJ2-3; D is undetermined. The CDR3 extends over 13 amino acids. V shed 7 bases and J shed 1 base, with 9 bases lying between them. Germline V gene data show CDR1 as SGHAT and CDR2 as FQNNGV. CDR3 sequence (DNA): TGTGCCAGCACAAGCGTCGGCACAGATACGCAGTATTTT. Translated, it gives CASTSVGTDTQYF.

The gene calls are TRBV12-5 and TRBJ2-1; 7 bases match TRBD2. J was trimmed by 1 base and V by 7 bases; bases with no gene match: 7. The germline V gene encodes CDR1 LGHNT and CDR2 FRNRAP. CDR3 length equals 15 residues. The CDR3 reads CASVLSGSSYNEQFF. DNA of the CDR3: TGTGCTAGTGTCCTTAGCGGGTCATCCTACAATGAGCAGTTCTTC.

This rearrangement joins TRBV19 to TRBJ1-3; 9 bases agree with TRBD1. V shed 4 bases and J 0 bases; nucleotides not matched to a gene: 4. The CDR3 runs 16 residues. Germline V lookup: CDR1 LNHDA, CDR2 SQIVND (reference sequence). The CDR3 DNA sequence: TGTGCCAGTAGTACGAGACAGGGGGTCTCTGGAAACACCATATATTTT. This encodes CASSTRQGVSGNTIYF.

The rearrangement joins TRBV6-6 to TRBJ2-2; 7 bases align to TRBD1. With V trimmed by 10 bases and J by 7 bases, 9 bases remained unmatched. The CDR3 has 13 residues. Germline V lookup: CDR1 MNHNY, CDR2 SVGAGI (reference sequence). The CDR3 region has the DNA TGTGCCAAAATGACAGGGTTGAGCGGGGAGCTGTTTTTT. Its translation: CAKMTGLSGELFF.

The sample holds a few counts of this clone. This chain joins TRBV7-2 and TRBJ1-3; 8 nucleotides align to TRBD1. Germline V gene lookup returns CDR1 SGHTA and CDR2 FQGNSA. The CDR3 runs 17 residues. The J segment lost 0 bases and the V segment lost 2 bases, leaving 6 bases of the junction unmatched. This CDR3 is CASSLLGQASSGNTIYF. CDR3 in DNA: TGTGCCAGCAGCTTACTGGGACAGGCAAGCTCTGGAAACACCATATATTTT.

The V gene is TRBV27, the J gene TRBJ1-2, with D possibly TRBD1 on 6 matching bases. The CDR3 runs to 17 residues. V was pared by 4 bases and J by 4 bases, with 22 bases between. Germline V lookup: CDR1 MNHEY, CDR2 SMNVEV (reference sequence). The CDR3 is CASSYFGRGGEGYGYTF. In DNA, the CDR3 is TGTGCCAGCAGTTACTTCGGCAGGGGCGGAGAGGGCTATGGCTACACCTTC.

The chain links TRBV24-1 to TRBJ2-1, with D tentatively TRBD1 (7 bases). The CDR3 is 16 residues long. Germline V CDR1 and CDR2: KGHDR, SFDVKD. Trimming removed 4 bases at V and 9 bases at J, with 21 bases between. CDR3 amino acids: CATSDPEEGAAGEQFF. CDR3 nucleotides: TGTGCCACCAGTGACCCCGAGGAGGGGGCAGCGGGTGAGCAGTTCTTC.

As regards this clone: This sample also contains other DNA sequences that code for the same CDR3. The gene calls are TRBV18 and TRBJ1-4; the D gene is possibly TRBD1 (5 bases). The CDR3 is made up of 13 amino acids. Germline values: CDR1 KGHSH, CDR2 LQKENI. Trimming removed 3 bases from V and 8 bases from J, with 10 bases in between. This CDR3 reads CASSPGTEEKLFF. The CDR3 coding sequence is TGTGCCAGCTCACCGGGGACCGAAGAAAAACTGTTTTTT. Combining the CDR3 with reference TRBV18 and TRBJ1-4 gives the whole variable domain NAGVMQNPRHLVRRRGQEARLRCSPMKGHSHVYWYRQLPEEGLKFMVYLQKENIIDESGMPKERFSAEFPKEGPSILRIQQVVRGDSAAYFCASSPGTEEKLFFGSGTQLSVL.

The V gene is TRBV7-3, the J gene TRBJ1-1, with unresolved D. V was clipped by 5 bases and J by 1 base, with 8 bases between them. The CDR3 runs to 13 residues. CDR1 is SGHTA and CDR2 is FQGTGA in the germline V gene. CDR3 coding DNA: TGTGCCAGCAGCCTCCGGGCGAACACTGAAGCTTTCTTT. It is translated as CASSLRANTEAFF.

This clone has a single count. J is TRBJ1-2 and V is TRBV28; 9 bases match TRBD1. V dropped 3 bases and J dropped 0; count of bases not matched to a gene: 8. This CDR3 has 17 residues. Germline V gene lookup returns CDR1 MDHEN and CDR2 SYDVKM. DNA of the CDR3: TGTGCCAGCAGTTTTTTAGGACAGGGGCCAGCTAACTATGGCTACACCTTC. It codes for CASSFLGQGPANYGYTF.

The rearrangement joins TRBV6-5 to TRBJ1-6; no definite D call. CDR1 and CDR2 (germline): MNHEY, SVGAGI. The CDR3 totals 13 residues. Trimming removed 5 bases from V and 8 bases from J, with 10 bases in between. CDR3 loop: CASSPRADSPLHF. DNA of the CDR3: TGTGCCAGCAGTCCCCGGGCCGATTCACCCCTCCACTTT.

The chain combines TRBV2 with TRBJ1-1; a possible D gene is TRBD1 (5 bases). V lost 3 bases and J 0 bases, leaving 14 bases between the germline ends. This CDR3 is built from 16 residues. Germline CDR1 reads SNHLY; CDR2 reads FYNNEI. CDR3 sequence reads: CASSDLGGNMNTEAFF. CDR3 in DNA: TGTGCCAGCAGTGATCTGGGGGGGAATATGAACACTGAAGCTTTCTTT.